This T cell receptor (beta chain) was profiled in a study of T cell responses to AZD1222 COVID-19 vaccine. Study outcomes and limitations: Unmutated variant regions are reportedly targeted by nearly half of spike-specific TCRs. Donors skewed white British and female; clonal diversity was possibly underestimated. Baseline serostatus was positive in only five to seven AZD1222 recipients.

Profiling relied on immunoSEQ multiplex PCR, and the TCRdb table lists in-frame clones only, not all of them. Here the sample spans approximately 150,000 clones, 70% to 90% being singletons. As for this clone: Its specificity is not known.

Germline V gene sequence: CDR1 SQVTM, CDR2 ANQGSEA. Trimming left V 8 bases short and J 1 base short, with 23 bases between. The CDR3 is 17 amino acids. The source is an adult in good health. The chain is built from TRBV29-1 and TRBJ2-2, with D perhaps matching TRBD2 (6 bases). Specimen: peripheral blood, collected on day 0 of MenACWY control vaccination. CDR3 bases: TGCAGCCCACGGGACCGGGAGTTATGGGAGAACACCGGGGAGCTGTTTTTT. Its protein is CSPRDRELWENTGELFF.